The 11 T cell receptor beta chains presented below share a single source sample, sequenced in a study of monozygotic twins with cystic fibrosis. The repertoire was sequenced with immunoSEQ multiplex PCR; TCRdb's copy has only in-frame clones and lacks some. The sample lists about 30,000 clones; 85% were seen once. The sequenced sample was blood. The origin of the receptors is a girl aged 2 to 9 with cystic fibrosis.

The V and J genes are TRBV10-3 and TRBJ1-2; D ambiguous. Germline V lookup: CDR1 ENHRY, CDR2 SYGVKD. This CDR3 spans 13 amino acids. Trimming took off 0 bases at V and 3 bases at J, with 5 bases between the two ends. In nucleotides, the CDR3 is TGTGCCATCAGTGAGTCTTTCTACTATGGCTACACCTTC. As protein: CAISESFYYGYTF.

This chain links TRBV5-1 with TRBJ2-6, with D unresolved. The V gene's germline CDR1 is SGHRS and CDR2 YFSETQ. V was pared by 0 bases and J by 0 bases, with 4 bases between. CDR3 length: 15 amino acids. CDR3 sequence (DNA): TGCGCCAGCAGCTTGGACCTCTCTGGGGCCAACGTCCTGACTTTC. This codes for CASSLDLSGANVLTF.

V gene TRBV2 combines with J gene TRBJ2-3, with 8 bases that match TRBD2. The CDR3 has 21 amino acids. J was trimmed by 0 bases and V by 7 bases; bases with no gene match: 24. Germline CDR1 is SNHLY and CDR2 is FYNNEI. This CDR3 reads CASTEGLIAGPKPSSTDTQYF. The DNA of the CDR3 is TGTGCCAGCACCGAGGGGTTAATAGCGGGACCCAAGCCCTCTAGCACAGATACGCAGTATTTT.

This clone was counted a single time. This chain joins TRBV5-1 and TRBJ1-3; D is uncertain. Germline assignment: CDR1 SGHRS and CDR2 YFSETQ. The CDR3 has 13 residues. Trimming pared 0 bases from V and 4 bases from J, leaving 5 bases between. The CDR3 nucleotides read TGCGCCAGCAGCTTGGGGTTGGGAAACACCATATATTTT. Amino acids: CASSLGLGNTIYF.

The chain carries TRBV18 and TRBJ2-1; the D gene is possibly TRBD2 (5 bases). The germline gives CDR1 KGHSH, CDR2 LQKENI. CDR3 length: 13 residues. V was trimmed by 4 bases and J by 8 bases, leaving 12 bases between them. This CDR3 is CASSRGVPHEQFF. The CDR3 DNA is TGTGCCAGCTCACGGGGAGTGCCCCATGAGCAGTTCTTC.

The CDR3 region has the DNA TGTGCCAGCAGCTTACCTTCTAGCGGGGGGACCGGGGAGCTGTTTTTT. This sequence encodes CASSLPSSGGTGELFF. The chain links TRBV7-2 to TRBJ2-2; 11 nucleotides match TRBD2. This CDR3 has 16 residues. Unmatched junction bases numbered 4, after V lost 2 bases and J lost 5 bases. Germline V lookup: CDR1 SGHTA, CDR2 FQGNSA.

V is TRBV7-2 and J is TRBJ2-7; 8 nucleotides match TRBD1. The CDR3 extends over 15 amino acids. Germline CDR1 is SGHTA and CDR2 is FQGNSA. The trim removed 5 bases at V and 3 bases at J, leaving 9 bases unmatched. This chain's CDR3 is CASSLTQGAGYEQYF. In DNA, the CDR3 is TGTGCCAGCAGCCTCACGCAGGGGGCCGGCTACGAGCAGTACTTC.

The CDR3 region is CASSFEYGYTF. For the CDR3, the DNA is TGTGCCAGCAGTTTCGAGTATGGCTACACCTTC. This chain uses TRBV28 with TRBJ1-2; D is unclear. With 3 bases removed from V and 5 bases from J, the gap between germline ends came to 4 bases. The CDR3 is 11 amino acids. Per the germline V gene, CDR1 is MDHEN and CDR2 is SYDVKM.

V usage is TRBV29-1 and J usage is TRBJ1-1; D is ambiguous. Trimming cost V 2 bases and J 0 bases, with 13 bases left between them. Germline V gene lookup returns CDR1 SQVTM and CDR2 ANQGSEA. The CDR3 length is 15 residues. The CDR3 protein is CSVESSGRLNTEAFF. The CDR3 bases are TGCAGCGTTGAATCGAGCGGGAGATTGAACACTGAAGCTTTCTTT.

This chain joins TRBV5-5 and TRBJ1-4; the D is unclear. CDR1 is SGHKS, CDR2 YYEKEE, per germline (reference sequence). Trimming took off 3 bases at V and 7 bases at J, with 10 bases between the two ends. The CDR3 loop spans 13 amino acids. CDR3 region: CASSSVFGEKLFF. The CDR3 DNA reads TGTGCCAGCAGCTCAGTCTTCGGTGAAAAACTGTTTTTT. Full variable domain (remainder filled in from reference TRBV5-5 and TRBJ1-4): DAGVTQSPTHLIKTRGQQVTLRCSPISGHKSVSWYQQVLGQGPQFIFQYYEKEERGRGNFPDRFSARQFPNYSSELNVNALLLGDSALYLCASSSVFGEKLFFGSGTQLSVL.

This clone was seen only a few times. V is TRBV27 and J is TRBJ2-1; 8 bases match TRBD2. This CDR3 is 15 amino acids long. Per the germline V gene, CDR1 is MNHEY and CDR2 is SMNVEV (reference sequence). Trimming at V came to 5 bases and at J to 4 bases, leaving 7 bases not matched to a gene. The CDR3 spells CASSDPGLEYNEQFF. The CDR3 DNA follows: TGTGCCAGCAGTGACCCGGGACTAGAGTACAATGAGCAGTTCTTC.